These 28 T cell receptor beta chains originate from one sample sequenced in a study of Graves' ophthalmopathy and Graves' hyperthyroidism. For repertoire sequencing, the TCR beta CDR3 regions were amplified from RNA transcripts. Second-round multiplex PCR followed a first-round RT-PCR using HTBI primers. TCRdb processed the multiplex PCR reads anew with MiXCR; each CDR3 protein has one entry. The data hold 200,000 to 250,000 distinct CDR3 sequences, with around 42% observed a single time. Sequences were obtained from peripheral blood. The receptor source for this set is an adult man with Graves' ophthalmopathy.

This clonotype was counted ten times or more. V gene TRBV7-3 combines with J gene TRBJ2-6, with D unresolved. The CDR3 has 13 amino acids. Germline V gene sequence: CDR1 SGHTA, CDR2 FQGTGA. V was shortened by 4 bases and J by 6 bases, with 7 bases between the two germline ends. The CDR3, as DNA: TGTGCCAGCAGCTCCAGCCCGGCCAACGTCCTGACTTTC. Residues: CASSSSPANVLTF.

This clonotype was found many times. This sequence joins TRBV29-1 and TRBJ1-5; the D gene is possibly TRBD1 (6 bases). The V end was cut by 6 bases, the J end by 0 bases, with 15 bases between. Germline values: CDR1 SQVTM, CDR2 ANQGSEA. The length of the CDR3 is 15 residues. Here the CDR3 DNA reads TGCAGCGTGGTTCTCGGGGGCCATAGCAATCAGCCCCAGCATTTT. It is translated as CSVVLGGHSNQPQHF.

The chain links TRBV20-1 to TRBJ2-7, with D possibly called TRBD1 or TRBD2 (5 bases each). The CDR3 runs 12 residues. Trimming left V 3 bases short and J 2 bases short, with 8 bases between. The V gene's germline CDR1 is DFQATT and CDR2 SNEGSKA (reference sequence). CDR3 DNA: TGCAGTGCTAGGAGGGACCCCTACGAGCAGTACTTC. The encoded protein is CSARRDPYEQYF.

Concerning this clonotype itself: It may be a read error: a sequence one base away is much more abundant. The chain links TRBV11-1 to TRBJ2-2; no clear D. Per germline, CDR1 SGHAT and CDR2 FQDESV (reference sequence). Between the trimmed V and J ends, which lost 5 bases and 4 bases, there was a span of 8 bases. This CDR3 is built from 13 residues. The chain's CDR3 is CASSPYATGELFF. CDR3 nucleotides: TGTGCCAGCAGCCCCTACGCCACCGGGGAGCTGTTTTTT. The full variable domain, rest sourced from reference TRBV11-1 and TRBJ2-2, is EAEVAQSPRYKITEKSQAVAFWCDPISGHATLYWYRQILGQGPELLVQFQDESVVDDSQLPKDRFSAERLKGVDSTLKIQPAELGDSAMYLCASSPYATGELFFGEGSRLTVL.

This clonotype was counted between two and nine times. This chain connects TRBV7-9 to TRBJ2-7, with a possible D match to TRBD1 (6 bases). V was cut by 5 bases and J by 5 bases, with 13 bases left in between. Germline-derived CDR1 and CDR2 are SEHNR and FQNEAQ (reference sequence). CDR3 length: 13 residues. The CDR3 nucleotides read TGTGCCAGCAGCGTGAACAGGGTAAACGAGCAGTACTTC. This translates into CASSVNRVNEQYF.

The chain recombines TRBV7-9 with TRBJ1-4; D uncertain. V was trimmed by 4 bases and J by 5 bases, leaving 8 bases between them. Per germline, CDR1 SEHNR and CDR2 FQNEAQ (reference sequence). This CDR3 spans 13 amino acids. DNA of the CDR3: TGTGCCAGCAGCTCCAGCACAAATGAAAAACTGTTTTTT. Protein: CASSSSTNEKLFF.

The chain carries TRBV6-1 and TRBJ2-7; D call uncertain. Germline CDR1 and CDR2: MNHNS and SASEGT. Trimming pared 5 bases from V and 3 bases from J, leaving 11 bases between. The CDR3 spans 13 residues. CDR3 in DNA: TGTGCCAGCAGTACCCTAAAGGGCTACGAGCAGTACTTC. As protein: CASSTLKGYEQYF.

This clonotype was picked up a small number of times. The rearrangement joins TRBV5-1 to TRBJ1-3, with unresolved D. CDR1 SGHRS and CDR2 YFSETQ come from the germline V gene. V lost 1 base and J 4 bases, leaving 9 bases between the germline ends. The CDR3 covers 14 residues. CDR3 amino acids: CASSLSGYGNTIYF. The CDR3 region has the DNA TGCGCCAGCAGCTTGAGCGGGTACGGAAACACCATATATTTT.

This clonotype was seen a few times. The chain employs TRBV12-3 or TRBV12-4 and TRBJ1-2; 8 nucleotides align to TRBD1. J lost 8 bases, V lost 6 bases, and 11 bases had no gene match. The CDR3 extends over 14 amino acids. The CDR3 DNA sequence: TGTGCCAGCAGACCTAGACAGGGGCAGGGAGGCTACACCTTC. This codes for CASRPRQGQGGYTF.

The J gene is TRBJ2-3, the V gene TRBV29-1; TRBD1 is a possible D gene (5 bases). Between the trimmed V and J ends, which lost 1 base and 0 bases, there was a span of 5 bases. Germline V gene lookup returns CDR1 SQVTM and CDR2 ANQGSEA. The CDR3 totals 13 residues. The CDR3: CSVEGGSTDTQYF. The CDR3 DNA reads TGCAGCGTTGAAGGGGGCAGCACAGATACGCAGTATTTT.

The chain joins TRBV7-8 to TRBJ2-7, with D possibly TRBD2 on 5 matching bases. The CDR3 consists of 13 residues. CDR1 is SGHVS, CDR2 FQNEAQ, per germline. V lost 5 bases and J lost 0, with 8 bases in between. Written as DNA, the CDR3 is TGTGCCAGCAGCACGGGGAGCTCCTACGAGCAGTACTTC. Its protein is CASSTGSSYEQYF.

In nucleotides, the CDR3 is TGTGCCAGCAGTAAAGTGGCAGAAGCTTTCTTT. It translates to CASSKVAEAFF. The chain joins TRBV7-9 to TRBJ1-1; D ambiguous. Germline V CDR1 and CDR2: SEHNR, FQNEAQ (reference sequence). V dropped 6 bases and J dropped 8 bases, with 10 bases sitting between them. There are 11 residues in the CDR3.

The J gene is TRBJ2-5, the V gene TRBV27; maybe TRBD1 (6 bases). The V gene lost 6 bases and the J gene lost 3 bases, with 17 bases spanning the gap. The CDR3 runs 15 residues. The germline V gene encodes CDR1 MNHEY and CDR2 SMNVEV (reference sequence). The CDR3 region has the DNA TGTGCCAGCAGCCCCTCTGGACAGTGGAAAGAGACCCAGTACTTC. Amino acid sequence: CASSPSGQWKETQYF.

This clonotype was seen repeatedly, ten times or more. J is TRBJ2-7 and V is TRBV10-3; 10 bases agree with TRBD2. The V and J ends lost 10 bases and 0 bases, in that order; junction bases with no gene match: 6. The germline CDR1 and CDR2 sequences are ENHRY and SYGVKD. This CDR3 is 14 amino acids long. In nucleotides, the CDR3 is TGTGCCACCGGACTAGCGGCAAGCTCCTACGAGCAGTACTTC. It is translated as CATGLAASSYEQYF.

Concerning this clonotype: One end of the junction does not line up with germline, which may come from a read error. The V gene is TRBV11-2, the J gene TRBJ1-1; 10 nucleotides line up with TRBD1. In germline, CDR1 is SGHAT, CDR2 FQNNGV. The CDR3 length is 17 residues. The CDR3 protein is CAGSLSGDRGYETEAFF. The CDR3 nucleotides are TGTGCCGGCAGCCTATCCGGGGACAGGGGTTACGAAACTGAAGCTTTCTTT.

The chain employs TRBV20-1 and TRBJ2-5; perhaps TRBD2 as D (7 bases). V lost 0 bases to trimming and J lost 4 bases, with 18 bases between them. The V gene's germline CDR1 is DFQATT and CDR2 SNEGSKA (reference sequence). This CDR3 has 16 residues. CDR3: CSARDLSGVGAETQYF. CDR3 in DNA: TGCAGTGCTAGAGATTTGAGCGGGGTGGGGGCAGAGACCCAGTACTTC.

DNA of the CDR3: TGTGCCAGCAGCCAAGCAGCCCATCAGGGTAACTATGGCTACACCTTC. It codes for CASSQAAHQGNYGYTF. This chain links TRBV3-1 with TRBJ1-2; perhaps TRBD1 as D (5 bases). The CDR3 is 16 amino acids. The V end lost 1 base, the J end lost 1 base, and 13 bases lay between the germline ends. Germline V gene data show CDR1 as LGHDT and CDR2 as YNNKEL (reference sequence).

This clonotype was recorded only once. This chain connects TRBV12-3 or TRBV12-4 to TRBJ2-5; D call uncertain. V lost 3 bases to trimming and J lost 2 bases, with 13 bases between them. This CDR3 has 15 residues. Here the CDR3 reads CASSLGNYAQETQYF. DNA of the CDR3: TGTGCCAGCAGTTTGGGCAATTATGCTCAAGAGACCCAGTACTTC.

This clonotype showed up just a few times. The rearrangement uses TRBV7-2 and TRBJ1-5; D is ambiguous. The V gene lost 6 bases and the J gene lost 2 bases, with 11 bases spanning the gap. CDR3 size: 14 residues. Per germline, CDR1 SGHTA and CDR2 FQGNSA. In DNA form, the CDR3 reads TGTGCCAGCAGTTCGGCCGAGGGCAATCAGCCCCAGCATTTT. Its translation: CASSSAEGNQPQHF.

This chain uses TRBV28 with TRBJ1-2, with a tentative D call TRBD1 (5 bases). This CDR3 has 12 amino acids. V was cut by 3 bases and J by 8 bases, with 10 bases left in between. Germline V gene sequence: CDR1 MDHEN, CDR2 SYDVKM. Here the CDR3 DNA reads TGTGCCAGCAGTTTGAAGGGGAACGGCTACACCTTC. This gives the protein CASSLKGNGYTF.

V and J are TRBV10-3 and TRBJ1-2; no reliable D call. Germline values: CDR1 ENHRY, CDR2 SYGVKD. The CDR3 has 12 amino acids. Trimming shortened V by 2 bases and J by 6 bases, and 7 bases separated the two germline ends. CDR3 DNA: TGTGCCATCAGTGAGACCGGGCATGGCTACACCTTC. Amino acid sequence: CAISETGHGYTF.

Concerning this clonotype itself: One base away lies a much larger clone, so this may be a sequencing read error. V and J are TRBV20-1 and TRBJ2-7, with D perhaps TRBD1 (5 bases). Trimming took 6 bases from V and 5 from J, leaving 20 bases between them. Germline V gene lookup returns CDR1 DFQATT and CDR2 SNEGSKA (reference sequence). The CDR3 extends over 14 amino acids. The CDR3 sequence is CSAESSKGRNEQYF. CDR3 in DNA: TGCAGTGCGGAATCTTCCAAGGGGCGGAACGAGCAGTACTTC.

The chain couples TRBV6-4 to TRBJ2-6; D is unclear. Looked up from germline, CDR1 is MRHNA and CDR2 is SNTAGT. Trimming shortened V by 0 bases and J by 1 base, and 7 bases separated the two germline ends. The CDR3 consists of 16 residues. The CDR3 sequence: CASSDSTRSGANVLTF. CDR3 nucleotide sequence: TGTGCCAGCAGTGACTCGACTCGGTCTGGGGCCAACGTCCTGACTTTC.

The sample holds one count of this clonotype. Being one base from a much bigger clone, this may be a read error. The chain's CDR3 is CAISTTYGYTF. The CDR3 nucleotides read TGTGCCATCAGTACAACCTATGGCTACACCTTC. This sequence joins TRBV7-3 and TRBJ1-2; the D is unclear. The ends were cut back, 10 bases at V and 4 bases at J, with 10 bases in the middle. Germline values: CDR1 SGHTA, CDR2 FQGTGA. The CDR3 sequence is 11 residues long.

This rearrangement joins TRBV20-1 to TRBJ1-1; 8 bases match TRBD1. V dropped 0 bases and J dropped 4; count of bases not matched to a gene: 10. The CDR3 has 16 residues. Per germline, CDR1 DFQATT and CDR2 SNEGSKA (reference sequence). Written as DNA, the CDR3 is TGCAGTGCTAGAGATGCCGGGACAGGCCGGGGCACTGAAGCTTTCTTT. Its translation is CSARDAGTGRGTEAFF.

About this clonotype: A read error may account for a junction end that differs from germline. The CDR3 region is CASSSMDRQVRLF. In DNA form, the CDR3 reads TGTGCCAGCAGTAGTATGGACCGTCAGGTTCGGTTATTC. V usage is TRBV6-6 and J usage is TRBJ1-2; the D is unclear. Germline assignment: CDR1 MNHNY and CDR2 SVGAGI (reference sequence). There are 13 residues in the CDR3.

CDR3 DNA: TGTGCCAGTACTCCTAGGACAGCCTCTGGGGCCAACGTCCTGACTTTC. Its protein is CASTPRTASGANVLTF. This rearrangement joins TRBV19 to TRBJ2-6; D is perhaps TRBD1 (6 bases). Germline CDR1 reads LNHDA; CDR2 reads SQIVND (reference sequence). Trimming took 7 bases from V and 0 from J, leaving 13 bases between them. This CDR3 is built from 16 residues.

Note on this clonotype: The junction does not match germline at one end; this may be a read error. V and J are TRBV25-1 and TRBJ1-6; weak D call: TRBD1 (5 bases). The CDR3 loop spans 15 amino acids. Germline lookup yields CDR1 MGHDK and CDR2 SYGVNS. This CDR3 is CASSLITQGNSPFHF. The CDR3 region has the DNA TGTGCCAGCAGCTTAATCACCCAGGGTAACTCACCCTTCCACTTT.